These 22 T cell receptor beta chains were all obtained from the same sample, sequenced in a study of spatial heterogeneity in lung cancer. TCRdb reprocessed the 5' RACE reads via MiXCR and lists one record per CDR3 protein. Among 10,000 to 15,000 distinct CDR3 sequences listed, 3% to 4.5% were seen once. Noted time point: sample taken at primary tumor resection. Sequenced material: PBMCs, taken at surgery. The receptors stem from a male donor with early-stage non-small cell lung cancer.

This clonotype was seen ten or more times. The genes are TRBV20-1 and TRBJ2-1; the D is unclear. Trimming cost V 2 bases and J 7 bases, with 9 bases left between them. The CDR3 totals 12 residues. Germline V lookup: CDR1 DFQATT, CDR2 SNEGSKA (reference sequence). CDR3 amino acids: CSARSDGNEQFF. The CDR3 DNA reads as TGCAGTGCTAGATCGGACGGGAATGAGCAGTTCTTC.

The V gene is TRBV6-1, the J gene TRBJ2-2, with TRBD1 matching over 9 bases. V was pared by 8 bases and J by 5 bases, with 6 bases of the junction left unmatched. There are 14 residues in the CDR3. Germline CDR1 reads MNHNS; CDR2 reads SASEGT. The CDR3 nucleotides are TGTGCCAGCGGGGAACAGGGGGCGACCGGGGAGCTGTTTTTT. Its translation is CASGEQGATGELFF.

The chain carries TRBV28 and TRBJ1-1; 9 bases are a match to TRBD1. The CDR3 loop spans 16 amino acids. The germline V gene encodes CDR1 MDHEN and CDR2 SYDVKM. After removal of 4 bases from V and 1 base from J, the junction contained 7 bases not matched to a gene. CDR3 in DNA: TGTGCCAGCAGTTCCCCCGGGACAGGGCGGAACACTGAAGCTTTCTTT. Residues: CASSSPGTGRNTEAFF.

This clonotype has just a few counts. This chain joins TRBV7-9 and TRBJ1-5; unclear D gene. V was trimmed by 3 bases and J by 5 bases, leaving 5 bases between them. The CDR3 spans 12 residues. Germline V lookup: CDR1 SEHNR, CDR2 FQNEAQ (reference sequence). The CDR3 here is CASSFRDQPQHF. CDR3 DNA sequence: TGTGCCAGCAGCTTTCGGGATCAGCCCCAGCATTTT.

This clonotype was seen at least ten times. The rearrangement links TRBV20-1 to TRBJ2-7, with TRBD2 matching 15 bases. Per germline, CDR1 DFQATT and CDR2 SNEGSKA (reference sequence). With 3 bases clipped from V and 6 bases from J, the junction kept 9 bases outside the gene matches. CDR3 length: 16 residues. CDR3: CSASGLAGGTMGEQYF. The CDR3 bases are TGCAGTGCTAGTGGACTAGCGGGAGGGACTATGGGCGAGCAGTACTTC.

This clonotype has a count of ten or more. The gene calls are TRBV20-1 and TRBJ2-4; D is perhaps TRBD2 (7 bases). This CDR3 region has 14 residues. Per germline, CDR1 DFQATT and CDR2 SNEGSKA (reference sequence). With 5 bases removed from V and 6 bases from J, the gap between germline ends came to 17 bases. The chain's CDR3 is CSAPTGGWGNIQYF. The CDR3, as DNA: TGCAGTGCTCCAACGGGGGGCTGGGGAAACATTCAGTACTTC.

By share of the sample, this clonotype is medium-sized (0.01 to 0.1%). The chain uses TRBV6-2 or TRBV6-3 and TRBJ2-3, with TRBD2 as a possible D gene (6 bases). V was cut by 11 bases and J by 6 bases, with 18 bases left in between. The CDR3 is made up of 13 amino acids. The germline CDR1 and CDR2 sequences are MNHEY and SVGEGT. The CDR3 DNA follows: TGTGCCTGCTCCCGGGAGCCGCAGGATACGCAGTATTTT. Translation gives CACSREPQDTQYF.

Many counts were recorded for this clonotype. The rearrangement joins TRBV12-3 or TRBV12-4 to TRBJ1-6; D gene uncertain. Trimming stripped 1 base from V and 10 bases from J, with 5 bases between. CDR3 length equals 12 residues. The CDR3 nucleotides are TGTGCCAGCAGTTTAGAGGGCTCACCCCTCCACTTT. This translates into CASSLEGSPLHF.

This clonotype has at least ten counts. This chain connects TRBV5-1 to TRBJ1-4; perhaps TRBD1 as D (5 bases). This CDR3 has 14 residues. Germline-derived CDR1 and CDR2 are SGHRS and YFSETQ. V gave up 4 bases and J gave up 8 bases, with 15 bases separating them. CDR3 sequence reads: CASSSPRDGEKLFF. DNA of the CDR3: TGCGCCAGCAGCAGCCCCAGGGACGGCGAAAAACTGTTTTTT. Looking up the rest from reference TRBV5-1 and TRBJ1-4 gives the full variable domain: KAGVTQTPRYLIKTRGQQVTLSCSPISGHRSVSWYQQTPGQGLQFLFEYFSETQRNKGNFPGRFSGRQFSNSRSEMNVSTLELGDSALYLCASSSPRDGEKLFFGSGTQLSVL.

This clonotype was observed a few times. The chain employs TRBV12-3 or TRBV12-4 and TRBJ2-2; 12 bases align to TRBD2. V shed 6 bases and J 7 bases; nucleotides not matched to a gene: 9. CDR3 length equals 16 residues. The CDR3 spells CASSLTSGRFGGELFF. The CDR3 DNA is TGTGCCAGCAGCCTGACTAGCGGGAGATTCGGCGGGGAGCTGTTTTTT.

This clonotype was seen at least ten times. The gene calls are TRBV6-6 and TRBJ2-5, with D unresolved. The CDR3 covers 12 residues. Trimming cost V 6 bases and J 4 bases, with 9 bases left between them. Germline-derived CDR1 and CDR2 are MNHNY and SVGAGI (reference sequence). CDR3 region: CASSPDRETQYF. The CDR3 DNA reads as TGTGCCAGCAGCCCAGACCGAGAGACCCAGTACTTC.

This clonotype was observed many times. The CDR3 is CASSRPAGELFF. For the CDR3, the DNA is TGTGCCAGCAGTCGCCCGGCCGGGGAGCTGTTTTTT. The chain carries TRBV6-2 or TRBV6-3 and TRBJ2-2; D gene ambiguous. There are 12 residues in the CDR3. V was cut by 5 bases and J by 6 bases, with 7 bases left in between. Looked up from germline, CDR1 is MNHEY and CDR2 is SVGEGT.

This clonotype has a count of ten or more. The V gene is TRBV9, the J gene TRBJ2-2; a weak D match, TRBD2 (5 bases). V dropped 0 bases and J dropped 7 bases, with 13 bases sitting between them. This CDR3 has 15 residues. The germline V gene encodes CDR1 SGDLS and CDR2 YYNGEE. CDR3 coding DNA: TGTGCCAGCAGCGTAGTAGGGCTAGCTGGCGGGGAGCTGTTTTTT. It is translated as CASSVVGLAGGELFF.

In its sample, this clonotype was seen many times. This chain connects TRBV27 to TRBJ2-1, with 7 bases matching TRBD1. J was trimmed by 4 bases and V by 5 bases; bases with no gene match: 5. Germline V gene sequence: CDR1 MNHEY, CDR2 SMNVEV (reference sequence). The CDR3 is made up of 14 amino acids. CDR3 protein: CASSAQGRYNEQFF. The CDR3 bases are TGTGCCAGCAGTGCACAGGGGCGGTACAATGAGCAGTTCTTC.

As concerns this clonotype: This may arise from a read error, as a much more abundant clone is one base away. V is TRBV18 and J is TRBJ2-2, with D possibly being TRBD1 (6 bases). The CDR3 has 14 residues. Germline-derived CDR1 and CDR2 are KGHSH and LQKENI. The CDR3 DNA reads as TGTGCCAGCTCACCACCGGGGGCCACCGGGGACCTGTTTTTT. Its protein product is CASSPPGATGDLFF.

This clonotype was detected many times. The chain combines TRBV6-5 with TRBJ2-1, with 13 bases aligning to TRBD2. The CDR3 spans 18 residues. Germline V lookup: CDR1 MNHEY, CDR2 SVGAGI. V lost 6 bases, J lost 2 bases, and 10 bases stayed unmatched. DNA of the CDR3: TGTGCCAGCAGCCCCGGGACTAGCGGGATTCACACCTACAATGAGCAGTTCTTC. Its translation: CASSPGTSGIHTYNEQFF.

This clonotype was observed many times. The chain recombines TRBV6-5 with TRBJ1-6; tentative D call: TRBD1 (5 bases). The CDR3 has 15 amino acids. Germline values: CDR1 MNHEY, CDR2 SVGAGI. The germline V and J ends were trimmed by 0 bases and 13 bases, with 16 bases remaining between them. The CDR3 here is CASSYSIQGISPLHF. In DNA form, the CDR3 reads TGTGCCAGCAGTTACTCGATCCAGGGCATATCCCCCCTCCACTTT.

This clonotype has a count of ten or more. The chain uses TRBV12-3 or TRBV12-4 and TRBJ1-1; unclear D gene. The CDR3 totals 13 residues. V dropped 3 bases and J dropped 5 bases, with 10 bases sitting between them. The CDR3 bases are TGTGCCAGCAGTTTTGGGCCAAAGACTGAAGCTTTCTTT. It translates to CASSFGPKTEAFF.

This clonotype came up many times. The chain couples TRBV7-8 to TRBJ2-2; D is ambiguous. Per germline, CDR1 SGHVS and CDR2 FQNEAQ. This CDR3 has 15 amino acids. Trimming removed 2 bases at V and 0 bases at J, with 7 bases between. The CDR3 DNA reads as TGTGCCAGCAGCTTACACCCGTCGAACACCGGGGAGCTGTTTTTT. It is translated as CASSLHPSNTGELFF.

This clonotype showed up many times. The rearrangement links TRBV12-3 or TRBV12-4 to TRBJ2-7; a weak D match, TRBD1 (6 bases). This CDR3 is built from 14 residues. V dropped 7 bases and J dropped 7 bases, with 20 bases sitting between them. This CDR3 reads CASTTQRTVSEQYF. CDR3 sequence (DNA): TGTGCCAGCACCACTCAACGGACAGTCAGTGAGCAGTACTTC.

Many counts were recorded for this clonotype. The rearrangement joins TRBV28 to TRBJ1-2, with TRBD1 identical over 9 bases. The length of the CDR3 is 14 residues. Germline V CDR1 and CDR2: MDHEN, SYDVKM. Losses at the gene ends were 4 bases for V and 3 bases for J; bases not matched to a gene: 3. CDR3 amino acids: CASSWGQGDYGYTF. The CDR3 nucleotides read TGTGCCAGCAGTTGGGGACAGGGAGACTATGGCTACACCTTC.

This clonotype occurred many times. The V and J genes are TRBV5-5 and TRBJ2-1; maybe TRBD1 (6 bases). The CDR3 length is 15 residues. CDR1 SGHKS and CDR2 YYEKEE come from the germline V gene (reference sequence). V lost 1 base to trimming and J lost 0 bases, with 8 bases between them. DNA for the CDR3: TGTGCCAGCAGCTTGCAGGGGCCCTCCTACAATGAGCAGTTCTTC. Residues: CASSLQGPSYNEQFF.